This T cell receptor beta chain stems from a study of T cell repertoires in cytomegalovirus infection (dated by TCRdb to about 2019). General notes on the study: The HLA type of each donor mattered for the analysis, because public TCR beta signatures pointed to carriage of CMV infection along with the matching HLA type.

Unmatched junction bases come to 15, with V trimmed by 4 bases and J by 2 bases. The CDR3 measures 19 amino acids from cysteine to phenylalanine. Here the CDR3 DNA is all that survives: 57 bases in frame from base 1. From the germline V gene, CDR1 is SGHTA and CDR2 is FQGNSA. Overall study outcomes, separate from this receptor: Cumulative frequency of public TCR beta family members discriminated carriers of CMV infection plus the relevant HLA type in this cohort and an independent 352-donor cohort. In the ex vivo response, HLA-C-restricted CMV-specific TCR beta clonotypes were dominant, and in two of eight donors the single most frequent clonotype came from this HLA-C-restricted group.

The instrument given in TCRdb is Illumina HiSeq 1500. The public reads were reprocessed in TCRdb via fastp at Q25 and MiXCR, keeping in-frame beta chains. For every CDR3 protein sequence, its rows merge into one entry that carries the most common genes and DNA. This sample is represented by approximately 500,000 distinct CDR3 sequences; 26% of them were singletons. The top ten hold about 13% of the sample. This clonotype has at least ten counts. What antigen it recognizes has not been identified. Within one base of it there is no much larger clone, and no base qualities were kept. The V and J segments used are TRBV7-2 and TRBJ1-1, and TRBD1 aligns with 11 junction nucleotides. This clonotype was obtained from a human donor in good health (CMV status not recorded). Some clones in this sample may be carry-over from other donors' samples. Sequencing was carried out using PBMCs. The DNA sequence is given as TGTGCCAGCAGCTCCTCTATTCGGGACAGGGGGAAAAGCAACACTGAAGCTTTCTTT. It encodes CASSSSIRDRGKSNTEAFF.